These T cell receptor beta chains were read from a single sample in a study of lymphopenia after photon versus proton radiotherapy. Here immunoSEQ multiplex PCR was the method, and the copy in TCRdb shows in-frame clones only, minus some. Among about 30,000 clones listed, around nine tenths were seen once. Sample: peripheral blood, taken from a patient treated with proton-based radiotherapy. The receptor set was obtained from a woman aged 55-70 years with cholangiocarcinoma. Some clones in this sample may be carry-over from other donors' samples. CDR3s include the opening cysteine and the closing phenylalanine or tryptophan. Fields, in order: V gene, CDR3 length, CDR3 protein.

V gene: TRBV12-1; CDR3 length: 19; CDR3 protein: CASSFGTSGGKTSTDTQYF
V gene: TRBV11-2; CDR3 length: 12; CDR3 protein: CASSPVQETQYF
V gene: TRBV7-9; CDR3 length: 15; CDR3 protein: CASSPRTSGRETQYF
V gene: TRBV2; CDR3 length: 15; CDR3 protein: CASSAKRGWTDTQYF
V gene: TRBV11-2; CDR3 length: 14; CDR3 protein: CASRLWTVNSPLHF
V gene: TRBV5-1; CDR3 length: 16; CDR3 protein: CASSGGGYRVNTEAFF
V gene: TRBV19; CDR3 length: 13; CDR3 protein: CASSMYGDTEAFF
V gene: TRBV9; CDR3 length: 15; CDR3 protein: CASSVGGSGYTEAFF
V gene: TRBV6-5; CDR3 length: 12; CDR3 protein: CASCPAGGGYTF
V gene: TRBV18; CDR3 length: 17; CDR3 protein: CASSPLTGTSGNNEQFF
V gene: TRBV10-3; CDR3 length: 19; CDR3 protein: CAISPSGGGRSQSNYGYTF
V gene: TRBV5-4; CDR3 length: 18; CDR3 protein: CASSPSPGTSGGGNEQFF
V gene: TRBV7-2; CDR3 length: 12; CDR3 protein: CASSSPSYEQYF
V gene: TRBV11-2; CDR3 length: 15; CDR3 protein: CASSPTSGSFSEQFF
V gene: TRBV30; CDR3 length: 14; CDR3 protein: CAWSWEGGADTQYF
V gene: TRBV5-6; CDR3 length: 15; CDR3 protein: CASSVDRGRRAGYTF
V gene: TRBV11-2; CDR3 length: 15; CDR3 protein: CASSPGTSGYYEQYF
V gene: TRBV7-9; CDR3 length: 11; CDR3 protein: CASSDNYEQYF
V gene: TRBV19; CDR3 length: 17; CDR3 protein: CASNKDRGQPNTGELFF
V gene: TRBV30; CDR3 length: 15; CDR3 protein: CAWSVGTAPGNTIYF
V gene: TRBV19; CDR3 length: 15; CDR3 protein: CASSILPGGTGELFF
V gene: TRBV7-9; CDR3 length: 14; CDR3 protein: CASSLLQGANTIYF
V gene: TRBV15; CDR3 length: 12; CDR3 protein: CATSRDVQPQHF
V gene: TRBV7-8; CDR3 length: 15; CDR3 protein: CASSLAGSLNTEAFF
V gene: TRBV6-4; CDR3 length: 16; CDR3 protein: CASSVTQSKSGNTIYF
V gene: TRBV7-2; CDR3 length: 14; CDR3 protein: CASSLGIGARALHF
V gene: TRBV5-4; CDR3 length: 12; CDR3 protein: CASSQTAVEQFF
V gene: TRBV2; CDR3 length: 13; CDR3 protein: CASTQTATGELFF
V gene: TRBV30; CDR3 length: 14; CDR3 protein: CAWSPHRQGQGYTF
V gene: TRBV27; CDR3 length: 15; CDR3 protein: CASSPRSSLNEKLFF
V gene: TRBV4-2; CDR3 length: 18; CDR3 protein: CASRHLSGRDRVTDTQYF
V gene: TRBV19; CDR3 length: 12; CDR3 protein: CASSRLSGAQHF
V gene: TRBV12-5; CDR3 length: 17; CDR3 protein: CASGLVGQLASGNTIYF
V gene: TRBV19; CDR3 length: 16; CDR3 protein: CASSTPRQGAGETQYF
V gene: TRBV21-1; CDR3 length: 14; CDR3 protein: CASSKGTHSPPQHF
V gene: TRBV6-5; CDR3 length: 15; CDR3 protein: CASSSLSGRLSPLHF
V gene: TRBV11-3; CDR3 length: 17; CDR3 protein: CASSSRNNRGHTGELFF
V gene: TRBV7-2; CDR3 length: 17; CDR3 protein: CASSFRAPGLAYNEQFF
V gene: TRBV2; CDR3 length: 13; CDR3 protein: CASTRETQETQYF